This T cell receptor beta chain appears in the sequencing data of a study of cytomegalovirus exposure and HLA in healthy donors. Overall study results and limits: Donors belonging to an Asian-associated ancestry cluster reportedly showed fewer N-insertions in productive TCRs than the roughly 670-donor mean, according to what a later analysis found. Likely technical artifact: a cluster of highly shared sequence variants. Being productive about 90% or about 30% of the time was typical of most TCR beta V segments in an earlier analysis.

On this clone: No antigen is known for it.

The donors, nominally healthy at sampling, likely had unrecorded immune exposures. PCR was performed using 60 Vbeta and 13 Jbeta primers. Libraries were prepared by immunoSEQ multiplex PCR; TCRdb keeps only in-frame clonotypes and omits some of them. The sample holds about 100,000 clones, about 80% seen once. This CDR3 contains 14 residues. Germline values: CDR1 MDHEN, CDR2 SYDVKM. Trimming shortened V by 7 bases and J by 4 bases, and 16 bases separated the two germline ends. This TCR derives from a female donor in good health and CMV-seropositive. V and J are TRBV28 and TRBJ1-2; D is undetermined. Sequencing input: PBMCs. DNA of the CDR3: TGTGCCAGCACCCAATCGGGGATGGGCTATGGCTACACCTTC. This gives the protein CASTQSGMGYGYTF.